This TCR beta chain originates from a study of cytomegalovirus exposure and HLA in healthy donors (TCRdb year 2017). Study-wide context: According to an earlier analysis of around 600 of the donors, roughly 180 million T cells yielded roughly 110 million unique TCR beta sequences and about 280 Gb of sequence data. An early release covering just under 650 HLA-typed donors comprised about 310 gigabases of sequencing data and roughly 85 million unique TCR sequences. The number of typed donors differed by locus: roughly 629-640 for A, B, C, DRB1 and DQB1; some 540 for DQA1; 606 for DPA1; and 400 to 480 for DPB1. The aim of the study was to test whether cataloging public T cell receptors could identify signatures of past pathogen exposure. In an earlier analysis of a few hundred of the donors, high-throughput TCR beta sequencing was used to judge whether each TCR beta V gene segment behaved as functional or pseudogenic. A later genetic analysis used genome-wide SNP genotypes for about 55% of the 666 donors, treating that subset as a discovery cohort. In the later analysis, no new phenotypic data were used to find candidate immune exposures; instead, reliance was placed on TCR beta sequences and their occurrence across donors. The study combined high-throughput TCR immunosequencing, statistical association of individual TCRs with disease status, and machine learning to predict cytomegalovirus infection status. The study used immunosequencing to profile the T cell repertoires of 600 to 850 subjects and linked those repertoires to cytomegalovirus serostatus. A separate validation cohort of 100 to 150 different subjects was used in addition to the approximately 610-subject first cohort. Both class I and class II loci were covered by HLA typing, at four-digit resolution. To study patterns of TCR occurrence, a later analysis re-analyzed previously published TCR beta repertoires from around 660 donors and added high-resolution HLA genotyping. Every discovery cohort repertoire had been produced on one sequencing platform. Among 350 to 400 genotyped donors of the cohort, an average of 235,054 unique TCR beta nucleotide sequences were sequenced per donor, roughly 18% of them non-productive. Four or five DR-DQ haplotypes were handled as single units for association and clustering because linkage in the cohort was strong. Among the approximately 420 genotyped donors, around 81% belonged to the genetic ancestry cluster associated with self-reported Caucasian donors. Donor age, sex, ethnicity and CMV serostatus were compiled alongside the repertoire data. Here is what the overall study found, with its caveats: In a later analysis, HLA-associated TCR beta chains were found to be more clonally expanded and to have lower generation probabilities than equally common non-associated chains. It was suggested by the authors that the approach could potentially be generalized to other disease states and immunological phenotypes. A cluster of highly shared sequence variants was judged likely to represent a technical artifact of the sequencing pipeline. HLA typing was unavailable for some donors at each locus, so association tests used only the typed subset. Across donors, most TCR sequences were observed very rarely, whereas some public TCRs were present in many individuals. The 87-base-pair reads could not distinguish some IMGT-functional V segments, including TRBV6-2 and TRBV6-3, so those segments were excluded. Correlated functional status among segregating V segments might reflect linkage disequilibrium, but an unknown experimental factor could not be ruled out. In a later genetic analysis, a missense DCLRE1C variant was associated with V-gene and J-gene trimming of TCR beta chains, and the association was replicated in an independent cohort. Roughly uniform sequencing depth across donors was assumed in presence/absence analyses, although this assumption may not hold. In a later genetic analysis, fewer N-insertions in productive TCRs were reported among donors in an Asian-associated ancestry cluster than the roughly 700-donor mean. In a later analysis, most CMV-associated TCR beta chains were found to appear HLA-restricted, with HLA associations seemingly driven largely by CMV exposure. Roughly 17 rarely observed V segments, including chromosome 9 orphons, were excluded from the earlier analysis of about 610 of the donors because counts were too low. In the study, around 160 TCR beta chains were listed as associated with cytomegalovirus. The classifier was reported to diagnose cytomegalovirus status with high specificity and sensitivity in both the original cohort and the validation cohort. CMV serostatus was the only immune exposure information available for the cohort. Several of the top co-occurrence clusters appeared to be linked to parvovirus B19, influenza, CMV and Epstein-Barr virus, according to a later analysis. Strong co-occurrence of HLA alleles, especially DR and DQ, made assigning TCR associations to individual alleles difficult. A few of the identified cytomegalovirus-associated TCR beta chains were confirmed in vitro to be specific for cytomegalovirus antigens. A further reported finding was that TCR beta sequences accurately predicted the HLA-A and HLA-B alleles for most subjects in the first cohort. In a later analysis, TCR association rates were found to vary across HLA loci, with the most associated TCRs seen for DRB1 alleles and the fewest for HLA-C alleles. In this cohort, only TCR beta chains were sequenced, and detectable features were limited by the absence of alpha or paired-chain data. An earlier analysis of approximately 600 of the donors showed that most TCR beta V segments appeared in productive rearrangements either about 90% or about 30% of the time, which broadly matched IMGT annotations. At a false discovery rate of 0.05, a later analysis linked 16,951 TCR beta sequences to specific HLA alleles.

The cohort comprised 666 healthy bone marrow donors. All cohort members were sampled while nominally healthy, although unrecorded immune exposures were likely present. The donor was CMV seropositive and was included in the group of 250 to 350 seropositive cohort members. A peripheral blood sample was provided by each donor, and peripheral blood mononuclear cells were used for TCR beta sequencing. Genomic DNA was extracted from the blood cell samples with the Qiagen DNeasy Blood Extraction Kit. Library method: the immunoSEQ multiplex PCR assay. The multiplex PCR relied on a mix of 60 forward primers for TCR Vbeta segments and 13 reverse primers for TCR Jbeta segments. The CDR3 region of rearranged TCR beta genes was amplified from genomic DNA by a multiplex PCR assay. Amplified TCR beta libraries were sequenced as 87-base-pair reads on the Illumina HiSeq System. As for the original processing: A later analysis tallied roughly 78 million unique TCR beta chains across the 550 to 850 repertoires, and about 10 million of those chains were shared by two or more donors. A nearest-neighbor algorithm error-corrected the raw reads and collapsed the reads into unique sequences, merging closely related sequences to remove PCR and sequencing errors. Alignment of CDR3 sequences to IMGT reference sequences was used to assign V, D and J gene segments. For a sequence to be retained, at least a six-nucleotide match to both a V gene segment and a J gene segment was required. Rearrangements were called productive when the CDR3 lacked stop codons and stayed in frame with V and J; all others were non-productive. CDR3 was defined according to IMGT convention as the region running from the second conserved V-encoded cysteine to the conserved J-encoded phenylalanine. The earlier analysis of approximately 500 of the donors excluded sequences that lacked an unambiguous match to a single V gene segment. An earlier analysis of roughly 590 of the donors called V segments functional above 56.7% productive rearrangements and segregating when the between-donor standard deviation exceeded 5%. A statistical classification framework was developed to diagnose cytomegalovirus status using the catalog of TCR beta chain sequences. In a later analysis, TCR nucleotide sequences were compared against IMGT/GENE-DB human TR gene sequences so that V and J genes could be assigned. Using the TCRdist pipeline, a later analysis assigned CDR3 sequences along with most-parsimonious VDJ recombination scenarios. In a later analysis, each TCR beta chain was defined by its CDR3 amino acid sequence together with its V-gene family, and reads without a unique V-gene family were excluded. In a later analysis, several hundred highly shared, low-generation-probability nucleotide sequences were removed to address suspected cross-contamination and a sequencing artifact. In a later analysis, a clonal expansion index was calculated for each public chain from normalized within-repertoire ranks of inferred template counts. Generation probabilities in a later analysis came from a VDJ recombination model fitted to out-of-frame rearrangements, and those results were checked against IGoR. A later analysis scored TCR-TCR, TCR-HLA and TCR-CMV co-occurrence with hypergeometric tests, applying a repertoire-size bias correction to TCR pairs. A later analysis estimated false discovery rates by permuting HLA or CMV assignments 20 times. In a later analysis, co-occurring TCRs were grouped with DBSCAN, and TCRdist sequence similarity was added when clustering was performed within HLA-allele-positive subsets. Repertoires with fewer than 30,000 or more than 120,000 public chains were left out of co-occurrence clustering, as were five repertoires with anomalous nucleotide sharing. TCRdb's version of the immuneACCESS table is confined to in-frame rearrangements and falls short of the full clone set. An unresolved V gene accounts for under half of the shortfall where checked; the remainder is of unknown origin. V and J calls and clone size come straight from that table; D and trimming were deduced from the DNA. The sample includes 64,000 or so clones, with roughly 67% observed a single time. About 7.4% of the sample is held by the ten biggest clonotypes.

The count of this clone is one. Its binding antigen is unknown. Base quality data are lacking; no much larger clone is found one base away. CDR1 SGHAT and CDR2 FQNNGV were looked up in the germline V gene. V is pruned by 2 bases and J by 9 bases, leaving 8 bases of the junction without a gene match. Including the terminal cysteine and phenylalanine, the CDR3 comprises 15 residues. Solely the CDR3 DNA is kept, with 45 bases framed from the first base. The sequenced material came from PBMCs. This sequence uses TRBV11-2 and TRBJ2-4; 9 bases in between match TRBD1. The TCR was taken from a man in his forties or fifties in good health and CMV-seropositive. The CDR3 sequence is CASSLNSGTGIIQYF. The nucleotides read TGTGCCAGCAGCTTAAATTCGGGGACAGGGATCATTCAGTACTTC. Supplemented by the reference TRBV11-2 and TRBJ2-4 proteins around the CDR3, the complete variable domain is EAGVAQSPRYKIIEKRQSVAFWCNPISGHATLYWYQQILGQGPKLLIQFQNNGVVDDSQLPKDRFSAERLKGVDSTLKIQPAKLEDSAVYLCASSLNSGTGIIQYFGAGTRLSVL.